A single sample gave rise to the 3 T cell receptor beta chains below, sequenced in a study of monozygotic twins with inflammatory bowel disease (dated by TCRdb to between 2018 and 2021). Receptor amplification or capture employed 5' RACE. These reads were obtained on an Illumina HiSeq 2500. Through TCRdb reprocessing, the reads give one entry per CDR3 protein sequence; DNA is omitted. The data table for this sample lists roughly 300,000 distinct CDR3 sequences. Roughly 5.8% of the sample goes to the ten largest clones. Sequenced input: blood. The source of these receptors is a human donor with ulcerative colitis or Crohn's disease, or a healthy co-twin of an affected twin (not recorded which).

V gene TRBV7-8 combines with J gene TRBJ2-4. Germline CDR1 is SGHVS and CDR2 is FQNEAQ. The CDR3 has 14 residues. The CDR3 reads CASSLAGAQNIQYF.

CDR3 region: CASSQVGSGSYNEQFF. V and J are TRBV4-3 and TRBJ2-1; lacking DNA, the TRBD2 call made by TCRdb goes unchecked. CDR1 LGHNA and CDR2 YSLEER come from the germline V gene. The CDR3 runs to 16 residues.

V usage is TRBV20-1 and J usage is TRBJ2-7; TCRdb's D gene call, TRBD1, goes unchecked for lack of DNA. This CDR3 region has 16 residues. Germline values: CDR1 DFQATT, CDR2 SNEGSKA (reference sequence). Here the CDR3 reads CSARDRGGRANYEQYF.